Presented here are 18 T cell receptor beta chains from one specimen sequenced in a study of blood T cell repertoires in COVID-19. Clones were read by immunoSEQ multiplex PCR, and TCRdb kept only the in-frame ones, dropping some. This sample yields tens of thousands of clones, of which roughly 80% are seen a single time; around 3% belongs to the top ten. Sequencing used peripheral blood. All receptors derive from a man in his fifties with acute or convalescent COVID-19.

The V gene is TRBV28, the J gene TRBJ2-7; 11 nucleotides match TRBD2. Germline lookup yields CDR1 MDHEN and CDR2 SYDVKM. This CDR3 spans 15 amino acids. V was pared by 6 bases and J by 3 bases, with 7 bases of the junction left unmatched. Here the CDR3 DNA reads TGTGCCAGCAGGGATCCGGGACTAGCGGACTACGAGCAGTACTTC. This sequence encodes CASRDPGLADYEQYF.

V and J are TRBV5-5 and TRBJ1-2, with D possibly TRBD1 on 6 matching bases. Germline V lookup: CDR1 SGHKS, CDR2 YYEKEE (reference sequence). The CDR3 is 16 amino acids. V lost 3 bases, J lost 1 base, and 16 bases lay in between. CDR3 region: CASSSVAGALNYGYTF. CDR3 bases: TGTGCCAGCAGCTCAGTTGCAGGGGCCCTTAACTATGGCTACACCTTC.

This clone has a single count. This chain joins TRBV7-9 and TRBJ2-3; D not certain. V lost 8 bases and J lost 1, with 10 bases in between. Germline-derived CDR1 and CDR2 are SEHNR and FQNEAQ (reference sequence). This CDR3 is 13 amino acids long. CDR3: CASRVGGTDTQYF. CDR3 sequence (DNA): TGTGCCAGCCGGGTTGGAGGCACAGATACGCAGTATTTT.

This chain links TRBV4-3 with TRBJ2-7; D might be TRBD1 (5 bases). The germline V gene encodes CDR1 LGHNA and CDR2 YSLEER. Trimming took 0 bases from V and 5 from J, leaving 14 bases between them. This CDR3 has 15 residues. CDR3 sequence reads: CASSQDGYRSDEQYF. The CDR3 nucleotides read TGCGCCAGCAGCCAAGATGGGTACAGGTCCGACGAGCAGTACTTC.

The V call is TRBV4-1, the J call TRBJ2-5; 7 bases map to TRBD1. The junction had 12 bases not matched to a gene; V was cut back by 0 bases and J by 2 bases. Germline CDR1 reads MGHRA; CDR2 reads YSYEKL. The CDR3 runs 18 residues. The CDR3 sequence: CASSQEVVGRGKQETQYF. The DNA of the CDR3 is TGCGCCAGCAGCCAAGAGGTCGTAGGCAGGGGGAAACAAGAGACCCAGTACTTC.

The CDR3 DNA reads TGCGCCAGCAGCCAAGGGTTAGGAGAAACTAACTATGGCTACACCTTC. This codes for CASSQGLGETNYGYTF. This chain connects TRBV4-3 to TRBJ1-2; D is ambiguous. The CDR3 contains 16 residues. The ends were cut back, 1 base at V and 0 bases at J, with 12 bases in the middle. Germline assignment: CDR1 LGHNA and CDR2 YSLEER.

The V gene is TRBV11-3, the J gene TRBJ2-5; D is perhaps TRBD1 (5 bases). Trimming pared 5 bases from V and 4 bases from J, leaving 17 bases between. This CDR3 region has 15 residues. The germline V gene encodes CDR1 SGHNT and CDR2 YENEEA. The CDR3 spells CASSPGNIWGETQYF. DNA of the CDR3: TGTGCCAGCAGCCCAGGGAATATCTGGGGAGAGACCCAGTACTTC.

The chain has TRBV6-2 or TRBV6-3 and TRBJ2-1; D not certain. The germline V and J ends were trimmed by 2 bases and 4 bases, with 9 bases remaining between them. The CDR3 length is 14 residues. Germline V gene lookup returns CDR1 MNHEY and CDR2 SVGEGT. The CDR3 bases are TGTGCCAGCAGTTACGCACTATATTACAATGAGCAGTTCTTC. The encoded protein is CASSYALYYNEQFF.

This clone occurred a few times. The chain uses TRBV11-3 and TRBJ1-6; 11 bases match TRBD1. This CDR3 is built from 16 residues. V dropped 6 bases and J dropped 9; count of bases not matched to a gene: 10. Germline CDR1 is SGHNT and CDR2 is YENEEA. DNA of the CDR3: TGTGCCAGCAGAACCCTCGGACAGGGGGCTGCTTCACCCCTCCACTTT. Protein sequence: CASRTLGQGAASPLHF.

The table lists this clone with a count of one. The chain links TRBV13 to TRBJ1-2; 9 bases line up with TRBD1. The trim removed 5 bases at V and 4 bases at J, leaving 5 bases unmatched. Germline lookup yields CDR1 PRHDT and CDR2 FYEKMQ (reference sequence). The CDR3 is 14 amino acids. The CDR3 DNA reads TGTGCCAGCAGCAGACAGGGGGGAGCCTATGGCTACACCTTC. Encoded protein: CASSRQGGAYGYTF.

The chain is built from TRBV6-4 and TRBJ2-1, with 11 bases fitting TRBD2. Germline CDR1 is MRHNA and CDR2 is SNTAGT. The J segment lost 5 bases and the V segment lost 3 bases, leaving 9 bases of the junction unmatched. CDR3 length: 17 residues. The CDR3: CASSEASGGPGNNEQFF. The CDR3 DNA reads TGTGCCAGCAGTGAAGCTAGCGGGGGGCCCGGGAACAATGAGCAGTTCTTC.

This sequence joins TRBV18 and TRBJ1-6; D gene uncertain. Germline assignment: CDR1 KGHSH and CDR2 LQKENI. This CDR3 is built from 13 residues. V was cut by 6 bases and J by 10 bases, with 13 bases left in between. As DNA, the CDR3 is TGTGCCAGCTCCCCAGATGCGGGATCACCCCTCCACTTT. It codes for CASSPDAGSPLHF. The full variable domain, in which reference TRBV18 and TRBJ1-6 provide the parts outside the CDR3, is NAGVMQNPRHLVRRRGQEARLRCSPMKGHSHVYWYRQLPEEGLKFMVYLQKENIIDESGMPKERFSAEFPKEGPSILRIQQVVRGDSAAYFCASSPDAGSPLHFGNGTRLTVT.

The CDR3 DNA follows: TGTGCCAGCAGCCGGGGACAATCAAACGGGGCCAACGTCCTGACTTTC. As protein: CASSRGQSNGANVLTF. This chain connects TRBV3-1 (or the pseudogene TRBV3-2) to TRBJ2-6; the D gene is possibly TRBD1 (6 bases). V was pared by 4 bases and J by 4 bases, with 14 bases between. Germline V CDR1 and CDR2: LGHDT, YNNKEL (reference sequence). The CDR3 consists of 16 residues.

CDR3 in amino acids: CASSFVGQAGGYEQYF. CDR3 nucleotide sequence: TGTGCCAGCAGCTTTGTCGGCCAGGCGGGTGGCTACGAGCAGTACTTC. The gene calls are TRBV5-6 and TRBJ2-7, with a possible D match to TRBD2 (5 bases). Looked up from germline, CDR1 is SGHDT and CDR2 is YYEEEE. The CDR3 is 16 residues long. Trimming pared 2 bases from V and 3 bases from J, leaving 18 bases between.

V and J are TRBV2 and TRBJ2-5; the D gene is possibly TRBD1 (6 bases). This CDR3 is built from 14 residues. V lost 6 bases and J 4 bases, leaving 15 bases between the germline ends. The germline V gene has CDR1 SNHLY and CDR2 FYNNEI. The CDR3 here is CASRLQGGGETQYF. Written as DNA, the CDR3 is TGTGCCAGCAGACTACAGGGTGGGGGAGAGACCCAGTACTTC.

V gene TRBV6-5 combines with J gene TRBJ1-1; TRBD1 agrees at 8 bases. V lost 6 bases and J lost 1; bases outside the gene matches: 4. This CDR3 has 14 amino acids. Germline lookup yields CDR1 MNHEY and CDR2 SVGAGI. In DNA form, the CDR3 reads TGTGCCAGCAGCACCGGGACAGGGAACACTGAAGCTTTCTTT. Its translation: CASSTGTGNTEAFF.

The chain uses TRBV3-1 (or the pseudogene TRBV3-2) and TRBJ2-3; 8 bases match TRBD2. The CDR3 runs to 15 residues. V lost 6 bases and J lost 4; bases outside the gene matches: 9. In germline, CDR1 is LGHDT, CDR2 YNNKEL (reference sequence). The CDR3 DNA reads as TGTGCCAGCAGTGACCTAGCGGGCACGTCAGATACGCAGTATTTT. Amino acids: CASSDLAGTSDTQYF.

This rearrangement joins TRBV7-8 to TRBJ1-1; 7 positions agree with TRBD1. V lost 0 bases, J lost 6 bases, and 1 base stayed unmatched. The CDR3 totals 13 residues. Germline V gives CDR1 SGHVS, CDR2 FQNEAQ. In nucleotides, the CDR3 is TGTGCCAGCAGCTTAGCTCAGGGGGCTGAAGCTTTCTTT. This codes for CASSLAQGAEAFF.